Below, 28 T cell receptor beta chains from the same sample are listed, as sequenced in a study of T cells of healthy individuals. MiXCR, run by TCRdb on the 5' RACE reads, gives a single entry per CDR3 protein. The sample comprises 40,000 to 65,000 distinct CDR3 sequences, roughly 14% of which are singletons, and 16% rests with the top ten. Receptor source: a human donor in good health.

This clonotype came up many times. The chain combines TRBV11-2 with TRBJ1-1, with 8 bases fitting TRBD1. The CDR3 totals 14 residues. Germline lookup yields CDR1 SGHAT and CDR2 FQNNGV. J was trimmed by 1 base and V by 5 bases; bases with no gene match: 3. As DNA, the CDR3 is TGTGCCAGCAGCCCCCAGGGGGCGAACACTGAAGCTTTCTTT. It codes for CASSPQGANTEAFF.

Ten or more counts support this clonotype. The CDR3 protein is CASSPTGTAYEQYF. The CDR3 DNA is TGTGCCAGCAGCCCGACAGGGACCGCTTACGAGCAGTACTTC. This rearrangement joins TRBV7-3 to TRBJ2-7; 7 bases line up with TRBD1. Trimming removed 5 bases from V and 4 bases from J; junction bases left unmatched: 8. The germline V gene encodes CDR1 SGHTA and CDR2 FQGTGA. This CDR3 spans 14 amino acids.

This clonotype has ten or more counts. The rearrangement joins TRBV7-6 to TRBJ2-1; the match to TRBD2 covers 8 bases. Germline V gives CDR1 SGHVS, CDR2 FNYEAQ. CDR3 size: 16 residues. Trimming cost V 1 base and J 3 bases; bases outside gene matches: 5. The CDR3: CASSLGNSGIYNEQFF. The CDR3 nucleotides are TGTGCCAGCAGCTTAGGGAATAGCGGGATCTACAATGAGCAGTTCTTC.

The rearrangement uses TRBV30 and TRBJ2-1, with D unclear. V lost 4 bases and J 7 bases, leaving 8 bases between the germline ends. Germline V CDR1 and CDR2: GTSNPN, SVGIG (reference sequence). The CDR3 is made up of 11 amino acids. CDR3 DNA sequence: TGTGCCTGGATGAATCGAAATGAGCAGTTCTTC. This translates into CAWMNRNEQFF. Full variable domain (rest looked up from reference TRBV30 and TRBJ2-1): SQTIHQWPATLVQPVGSPLSLECTVEGTSNPNLYWYRQAAGRGLQLLFYSVGIGQISSEVPQNLSASRPQDRQFILSSKKLLLSDSGFYLCAWMNRNEQFFGPGTRLTVL.

The gene calls are TRBV3-1 and TRBJ2-2; D not resolved. With 0 bases removed from V and 3 bases from J, the gap between germline ends came to 5 bases. The CDR3 runs 14 residues. From germline, CDR1 is LGHDT and CDR2 YNNKEL (reference sequence). CDR3 loop: CASSQDRDTGELFF. Here the CDR3 DNA reads TGTGCCAGCAGCCAAGATAGGGACACCGGGGAGCTGTTTTTT.

This clonotype showed up many times. This rearrangement joins TRBV6-6 to TRBJ2-3; 9 nucleotides agree with TRBD2. Germline V gene sequence: CDR1 MNHNY, CDR2 SVGAGI (reference sequence). Trimming at V came to 5 bases and at J to 2 bases, leaving 11 bases not matched to a gene. The CDR3 runs 17 residues. The CDR3 nucleotides read TGTGCCAGCAGTCCACGGGCAGTAGCGGGAGACACAGATACGCAGTATTTT. Its translation: CASSPRAVAGDTDTQYF.

There are a few counts of this clonotype. This chain connects TRBV25-1 to TRBJ2-2; either TRBD1 or TRBD2 may supply D (7 bases each). The ends were cut back, 7 bases at V and 5 bases at J, with 17 bases in the middle. Germline lookup yields CDR1 MGHDK and CDR2 SYGVNS. There are 15 residues in the CDR3. The chain's CDR3 is CASTPAGGGTGELFF. CDR3 nucleotides: TGTGCCAGCACCCCTGCAGGGGGGGGGACCGGGGAGCTGTTTTTT. The whole variable domain, filled in from reference TRBV25-1 and TRBJ2-2, reads EADIYQTPRYLVIGTGKKITLECSQTMGHDKMYWYQQDPGMELHLIHYSYGVNSTEKGDLSSESTVSRIRTEHFPLTLESARPSHTSQYLCASTPAGGGTGELFFGEGSRLTVL.

This clonotype was detected only a few times. This chain links TRBV2 with TRBJ1-4; no definite D call. This CDR3 has 14 amino acids. Trimming took off 4 bases at V and 5 bases at J, with 11 bases between the two ends. Germline CDR1 SNHLY, CDR2 FYNNEI. In DNA form, the CDR3 reads TGTGCCAGCAGTGTCAGGCGGGTGAATGAAAAACTGTTTTTT. The encoded protein is CASSVRRVNEKLFF.

This clonotype was recorded at least ten times. The chain couples TRBV5-4 to TRBJ2-1; the match to TRBD1 covers 9 bases. Germline lookup yields CDR1 SGHNT and CDR2 YYREEE (reference sequence). V gave up 5 bases and J gave up 3 bases; unmatched junction bases: 3. This CDR3 comprises 14 residues. CDR3 sequence: CASSPGQGYNEQFF. The CDR3 coding sequence is TGTGCCAGCAGTCCGGGACAGGGCTACAATGAGCAGTTCTTC.

The table lists this clonotype with many counts. The chain is built from TRBV19 and TRBJ2-7; possibly TRBD2 for D (5 bases). With 6 bases removed from V and 2 bases from J, the gap between germline ends came to 17 bases. The germline gives CDR1 LNHDA, CDR2 SQIVND (reference sequence). The CDR3 is made up of 15 amino acids. The CDR3 region has the DNA TGTGCCAGTAGCCGCGTCGGAGGAGACCCCTACGAGCAGTACTTC. Translation gives CASSRVGGDPYEQYF.

This clonotype was observed at least ten times. The chain links TRBV12-5 to TRBJ1-1; D not resolved. CDR3 length: 13 residues. The V end lost 2 bases, the J end lost 5 bases, and 9 bases lay between the germline ends. Germline V gene lookup returns CDR1 LGHNT and CDR2 FRNRAP. In DNA form, the CDR3 reads TGTGCTAGTGGTTTGCGGGTGAGGACTGAAGCTTTCTTT. This gives the protein CASGLRVRTEAFF.

This clonotype was seen many times. The chain uses TRBV6-5 and TRBJ1-1; 10 positions match TRBD1. Germline assignment: CDR1 MNHEY and CDR2 SVGAGI. V dropped 6 bases and J dropped 5; count of bases not matched to a gene: 3. The CDR3 has 13 residues. The CDR3 DNA reads TGTGCCAGCAGATGGACAGGGGGGACTGAAGCTTTCTTT. Protein: CASRWTGGTEAFF.

The CDR3 loop is CSVEWGTEAFF. DNA of the CDR3: TGCAGCGTTGAATGGGGCACTGAAGCTTTCTTT. The chain employs TRBV29-1 and TRBJ1-1; D unclear. V was pared by 2 bases and J by 4 bases, with 5 bases between. The CDR3 length is 11 residues. Per the germline V gene, CDR1 is SQVTM and CDR2 is ANQGSEA.

The chain combines TRBV9 with TRBJ2-1; D may match TRBD1 or TRBD2 (5 bases each). This CDR3 region has 16 residues. V was shortened by 0 bases and J by 3 bases, with 13 bases between the two germline ends. Germline V gene lookup returns CDR1 SGDLS and CDR2 YYNGEE. CDR3 amino acids: CASSVGGGLNYNEQFF. CDR3 DNA: TGTGCCAGCAGCGTAGGTGGGGGTCTCAACTACAATGAGCAGTTCTTC. The full variable domain, completed using reference TRBV9 and TRBJ2-1, is DSGVTQTPKHLITATGQRVTLRCSPRSGDLSVYWYQQSLDQGLQFLIQYYNGEERAKGNILERFSAQQFPDLHSELNLSSLELGDSALYFCASSVGGGLNYNEQFFGPGTRLTVL.

The chain recombines TRBV6-2 or TRBV6-3 with TRBJ1-5; possible D gene TRBD1, 5 bases. V lost 7 bases, J lost 0 bases, and 10 bases lay in between. The CDR3 is 14 residues long. The germline V gene encodes CDR1 MNHEY and CDR2 SVGEGT. This CDR3 is CASTDSASNQPQHF. The CDR3 nucleotides are TGTGCCAGCACCGACAGTGCTAGCAATCAGCCCCAGCATTTT.

This clonotype appeared a few times. This chain links TRBV6-5 with TRBJ1-4; TRBD1 is a possible D gene (5 bases). In germline, CDR1 is MNHEY, CDR2 SVGAGI. V was cut by 5 bases and J by 7 bases, with 8 bases left in between. The CDR3 covers 12 residues. In nucleotides, the CDR3 is TGTGCCAGCAGTGCAAGGGGTGAAAAACTGTTTTTT. This sequence encodes CASSARGEKLFF.

In this sample, this clonotype turned up once. V gene TRBV6-2 or TRBV6-3 combines with J gene TRBJ2-1, with TRBD2 matching over 14 bases. Germline CDR1 MNHEY, CDR2 SVGEGT. The CDR3 length is 14 residues. After removal of 10 bases from V and 8 bases from J, the junction contained 7 bases not matched to a gene. The DNA for the CDR3 is TGTGCCACCAGGACTAGCGGGAGGAGGGATGAGCAGTTCTTC. As protein: CATRTSGRRDEQFF.

There are a few counts of this clonotype. J is TRBJ2-2 and V is TRBV11-2; D remains unclear. V was pared by 1 base and J by 3 bases, with 3 bases between. The CDR3 consists of 13 residues. The V gene's germline CDR1 is SGHAT and CDR2 FQNNGV. The CDR3 sequence is CASSLVYTGELFF. The CDR3 nucleotides are TGTGCCAGCAGCTTAGTGTACACCGGGGAGCTGTTTTTT.

The rearrangement uses TRBV7-2 and TRBJ1-3; D not resolved. This CDR3 contains 16 residues. CDR1 SGHTA and CDR2 FQGNSA come from the germline V gene. The V end was cut by 1 base, the J end by 4 bases, with 14 bases between. CDR3 sequence: CASSLERLSAGNTIYF. Here the CDR3 DNA reads TGTGCCAGCAGCTTAGAAAGACTCTCGGCCGGAAACACCATATATTTT.

This clonotype appeared many times. The chain is built from TRBV3-1 and TRBJ1-1, with TRBD1 identical over 9 bases. Germline CDR1 reads LGHDT; CDR2 reads YNNKEL (reference sequence). This CDR3 contains 15 residues. V was pared by 3 bases and J by 6 bases, with 8 bases of the junction left unmatched. For the CDR3, the DNA is TGTGCCAGCAGCCAGGCCGGGACAGGGAGGCCTGAAGCTTTCTTT. Encoded protein: CASSQAGTGRPEAFF.

This clonotype was detected many times. J is TRBJ2-7 and V is TRBV29-1; 8 bases map to TRBD1. V was clipped by 7 bases and J by 7 bases; unmatched bases: 6. Germline V gene data show CDR1 as SQVTM and CDR2 as ANQGSEA. This CDR3 has 11 residues. The CDR3 loop reads CSARTGIEQYF. CDR3 coding DNA: TGCAGCGCCCGGACAGGGATTGAGCAGTACTTC.

This clonotype came up a few times. The J gene is TRBJ1-1, the V gene TRBV7-9; D is unclear. The CDR3 spans 11 residues. The V gene lost 4 bases and the J gene lost 5 bases, with 5 bases spanning the gap. The V gene's germline CDR1 is SEHNR and CDR2 FQNEAQ (reference sequence). CDR3 coding DNA: TGTGCCAGCAGCTCCGATACTGAAGCTTTCTTT. Amino acids: CASSSDTEAFF.

This clonotype was seen many times. CDR3 sequence: CASSQLGTSGGPYEQYF. CDR3 sequence (DNA): TGCGCCAGCAGCCAGCTAGGGACCTCAGGGGGGCCCTACGAGCAGTACTTC. The V gene is TRBV4-3, the J gene TRBJ2-7; a possible D gene is TRBD1 (7 bases). Germline assignment: CDR1 LGHNA and CDR2 YSLEER. CDR3 length: 17 residues. V was cut by 3 bases and J by 2 bases, with 20 bases left in between.

Only a few counts were recorded for this clonotype. This chain uses TRBV20-1 with TRBJ2-2; no firm D call. This CDR3 is 17 amino acids long. Germline CDR1 reads DFQATT; CDR2 reads SNEGSKA (reference sequence). V was clipped by 5 bases and J by 2 bases, with 21 bases between them. CDR3 DNA sequence: TGCAGTGCTGCTCGTCTGAATCACGGTGCCAACACCGGGGAGCTGTTTTTT. Translating it yields CSAARLNHGANTGELFF.

The rearrangement joins TRBV20-1 to TRBJ2-7; 15 bases agree with TRBD2. This CDR3 is built from 16 residues. V was clipped by 1 base and J by 5 bases; unmatched bases: 6. The germline gives CDR1 DFQATT, CDR2 SNEGSKA (reference sequence). In DNA, the CDR3 is TGCAGTGCTAGAGTTGGACTAGCGGGAGGGTGGGACGAGCAGTACTTC. Translation: CSARVGLAGGWDEQYF.

The gene calls are TRBV7-2 and TRBJ1-5, with no clear D. Germline CDR1 reads SGHTA; CDR2 reads FQGNSA. V lost 1 base and J 11 bases, leaving 12 bases between the germline ends. The CDR3 sequence is 13 residues long. The CDR3 loop is CASSLEGLRAQHF. CDR3 DNA sequence: TGTGCCAGCAGCTTAGAAGGACTGCGGGCCCAGCATTTT. Full variable domain (rest looked up from reference TRBV7-2 and TRBJ1-5): GAGVSQSPSNKVTEKGKDVELRCDPISGHTALYWYRQSLGQGLEFLIYFQGNSAPDKSGLPSDRFSAERTGGSVSTLTIQRTQQEDSAVYLCASSLEGLRAQHFGDGTRLSIL.

This clonotype was seen ten or more times. This chain links TRBV20-1 with TRBJ2-5; 9 nucleotides line up with TRBD1. J gave up 4 bases and V 1 base, and 13 bases lay outside the gene matches. The germline gives CDR1 DFQATT, CDR2 SNEGSKA (reference sequence). This CDR3 has 17 residues. CDR3 residues: CSARGPGQGEVGETQYF. In DNA form, the CDR3 reads TGCAGTGCTAGAGGTCCGGGACAGGGAGAGGTAGGAGAGACCCAGTACTTC.

This chain connects TRBV12-3 or TRBV12-4 to TRBJ2-3, with D tentatively TRBD2 (6 bases). V gave up 6 bases and J gave up 0 bases, with 13 bases separating them. The CDR3 spans 15 residues. The CDR3 sequence: CASSTSGPSTDTQYF. For the CDR3, the DNA is TGTGCCAGCAGCACGAGCGGGCCTAGCACAGATACGCAGTATTTT.